These T cell receptor beta chains were read from a single sample in a study of a mutant IDH1 vaccine in newly diagnosed glioma. Sequencing was performed with immunoSEQ multiplex PCR; in TCRdb, only in-frame clones are kept and a portion is missing. In the table there are over 60,000 clones, roughly 79% of which are singletons. These receptors have no identified antigens. The sample here was PBMCs, taken from a glioma patient whose treatment included an IDH1 peptide vaccine. The receptors stem from a man in his forties or fifties with glioma. Both conserved end residues are part of each CDR3. Each record gives: clone size, J gene, D gene, V gene, CDR3 protein, CDR3 DNA. The D gene is left open where the match is weak. Some rows have no size entry. The others give once, few or many, or a class for an expanded clone.

- TRBJ1-2 TRBD1 TRBV27 CASSPRTGTGSGYTF TGTGCCAGCAGTCCGCGTACCGGGACAGGGAGCGGCTACACCTTC
- TRBJ1-2 - TRBV19 CASSMGGATHYGYTF TGTGCCAGTAGTATGGGGGGCGCGACCCACTATGGCTACACCTTC
- TRBJ1-5 TRBD1 TRBV7-2 CASSLDRDGNQPQHF TGTGCCAGCAGCCTGGACAGGGATGGTAATCAGCCCCAGCATTTT
- TRBJ1-4 - TRBV7-2 CASSLLSGADEKLFF TGTGCCAGCAGCTTACTCTCTGGGGCGGATGAAAAACTGTTTTTT
- TRBJ2-7 - TRBV19 CASSIGQETYEQYF TGTGCCAGTAGTATCGGGCAGGAAACCTACGAGCAGTACTTC
- TRBJ2-7 TRBD1 TRBV4-3 CASSQEPTGAYEQYF TGCGCCAGCAGCCAAGAGCCCACAGGGGCCTACGAGCAGTACTTC
- TRBJ1-1 - TRBV19 CASSPGYKNTEAFF TGTGCCAGTAGTCCTGGATACAAGAACACTGAAGCTTTCTTT
- TRBJ2-3 - TRBV7-2 CASSFRGPPTDTQYF TGTGCCAGCAGCTTCCGGGGGCCCCCCACAGATACGCAGTATTTT
- TRBJ2-7 - TRBV28 CASSSPPEGRSSYEQYF TGTGCCAGCAGTTCCCCTCCGGAGGGACGGAGCTCCTACGAGCAGTACTTC
- TRBJ1-5 - TRBV7-9 CASSLEGGGRPQHF TGTGCCAGCAGCTTAGAGGGGGGCGGTAGGCCCCAGCATTTT
- TRBJ2-5 TRBD2 TRBV18 CASSPPRGETQYF TGTGCCAGCTCACCACCGCGGGGGGAGACCCAGTACTTC
- TRBJ1-1 TRBD1 TRBV7-2 CASSDGTVVDTEAFF TGTGCCAGCAGCGACGGGACAGTAGTGGACACTGAAGCTTTCTTT
- TRBJ2-7 TRBD2 TRBV10-3 CASTSGTTYEQYF TGTGCCAGTACTAGCGGGACTACTTACGAGCAGTACTTC
- TRBJ2-7 TRBD2 TRBV9 CASTPGLGISEQYF TGTGCCAGCACCCCGGGACTAGGGATTTCCGAGCAGTACTTC
- TRBJ2-1 TRBD2 TRBV7-2 CASSLRLAGGSSYNEQFF TGTGCCAGCAGCTTACGTCTAGCGGGGGGTTCCTCCTACAATGAGCAGTTCTTC
once TRBJ1-6 TRBD1 TRBV7-2 CASSLGQGGNSPLHF TGTGCCAGCAGCTTAGGCCAGGGGGGGAATTCACCCCTCCACTTT
- TRBJ1-2 - TRBV30 CASWTPVNYGYTF TGTGCCTCCTGGACCCCAGTGAACTATGGCTACACCTTC
- TRBJ1-4 TRBD1 TRBV25-1 CASSDRGHDREKLFF TGTGCCAGCAGTGACAGGGGGCATGACAGAGAAAAACTGTTTTTT
few TRBJ1-5 - TRBV18 CASSPGTGRNQPQHF TGTGCCAGCTCACCAGGAACAGGACGCAATCAGCCCCAGCATTTT
once TRBJ2-3 - TRBV5-4 CASSLVIKTNPDTQYF TGTGCCAGCAGCTTGGTTATCAAAACTAATCCCGATACGCAGTATTTT
- TRBJ1-5 TRBD1 TRBV18 CASSPPGQPWGSNQPQHF TGTGCCAGCTCACCACCGGGACAGCCGTGGGGGAGCAATCAGCCCCAGCATTTT
few TRBJ1-1 - TRBV5-4 CASTFLRDGEAFF TGTGCCAGCACCTTTCTTCGGGACGGTGAAGCTTTCTTT
- TRBJ1-1 TRBD1 TRBV11-2 CASIPGQENTEAFF TGTGCCAGCATCCCCGGACAGGAGAACACTGAAGCTTTCTTT
- TRBJ2-3 TRBD2 TRBV28 CASSLGAGGRTDTQYF TGTGCCAGCAGTTTGGGAGCGGGAGGGAGGACAGATACGCAGTATTTT
few TRBJ2-7 - TRBV7-2 CASSLGRDYEQYF TGTGCCAGCAGCTTAGGCAGAGACTACGAGCAGTACTTC
- TRBJ1-3 - TRBV18 CASSPLSDRSSGNTIYF TGTGCCAGCTCACCCTTATCGGACCGGAGCTCTGGAAACACCATATATTTT
- TRBJ1-4 TRBD1 TRBV9 CASSAWDSGGDEKLFF TGTGCCAGCAGCGCTTGGGATTCAGGGGGGGATGAAAAACTGTTTTTT
- TRBJ2-2 - TRBV2 CASKEDQNTGELFF TGTGCCAGCAAGGAGGACCAGAACACCGGGGAGCTGTTTTTT
- TRBJ1-2 - TRBV7-2 CASSLMQVTYGYTF TGTGCCAGCAGCTTAATGCAGGTGACTTATGGCTACACCTTC
few TRBJ2-3 TRBD1 TRBV29-1 CSVVSGRGRKDTQYF TGCAGCGTTGTAAGCGGCAGGGGGCGAAAAGATACGCAGTATTTT
few TRBJ2-2 - TRBV19 CASSIEGSTGELFF TGTGCCAGTAGTATAGAGGGGAGCACCGGGGAGCTGTTTTTT
- TRBJ2-1 TRBD2 TRBV19 CASSLRTSGAIYNEQFF TGTGCCAGTAGTCTTCGAACTAGCGGGGCAATATACAATGAGCAGTTCTTC